These 25 T cell receptor beta chains share one sample of origin, sequenced in a study of blood T cell repertoires in COVID-19. The protocol was immunoSEQ multiplex PCR, while the TCRdb copy is restricted to in-frame clones and leaves out a portion. The sample lists fewer than 200,000 clones, approximately 81% occurring once. What was sequenced was PBMCs or T cells enriched from blood (not recorded which). The receptors come from a woman aged 40 to 55 with acute COVID-19.

This chain connects TRBV19 to TRBJ1-1; no clear D gene. Germline CDR1 LNHDA, CDR2 SQIVND (reference sequence). CDR3 length: 13 amino acids. The germline V and J ends were trimmed by 6 bases and 8 bases, with 16 bases remaining between them. The CDR3 DNA reads as TGTGCCAGTAGGTTCGAGAGGATTGGCGAAGCTTTCTTT. Protein sequence: CASRFERIGEAFF.

The chain employs TRBV24-1 and TRBJ2-3, with 9 positions matching TRBD1. The CDR3 runs 17 residues. Germline V gives CDR1 KGHDR, CDR2 SFDVKD. J was trimmed by 5 bases and V by 3 bases; bases with no gene match: 11. CDR3 in amino acids: CATSDRPTGGAGDTQYF. Here the CDR3 DNA reads TGTGCCACCAGTGATCGGCCAACAGGGGGCGCGGGAGATACGCAGTATTTT.

The CDR3 loop is CASSLASGIEQFF. In nucleotides, the CDR3 is TGTGCCAGCAGCTTGGCTAGCGGGATTGAGCAGTTCTTC. V usage is TRBV5-6 and J usage is TRBJ2-1, with 9 bases fitting TRBD2. Germline trimming cut 0 bases from V and 9 bases from J; bases unmatched to any gene: 1. The CDR3 spans 13 residues. In germline, CDR1 is SGHDT, CDR2 YYEEEE. Using reference TRBV5-6 and TRBJ2-1 for the parts outside the CDR3, the full variable domain is DAGVTQSPTHLIKTRGQQVTLRCSPKSGHDTVSWYQQALGQGPQFIFQYYEEEERQRGNFPDRFSGHQFPNYSSELNVNALLLGDSALYLCASSLASGIEQFFGPGTRLTVL.

This sequence joins TRBV19 and TRBJ2-7, with 10 bases that match TRBD2. Trimming at V came to 3 bases and at J to 2 bases, leaving 4 bases not matched to a gene. Germline loops: CDR1 LNHDA, CDR2 SQIVND (reference sequence). The CDR3 totals 15 residues. CDR3 loop: CASSMSAGGPYEQYF. The DNA for the CDR3 is TGTGCCAGTAGTATGTCAGCGGGAGGGCCCTACGAGCAGTACTTC.

This clone showed up just once. This chain links TRBV2 with TRBJ1-1; D remains unclear. This CDR3 has 13 amino acids. Germline CDR1 and CDR2: SNHLY and FYNNEI. Deletions cut 5 bases from V and 3 bases from J, with 10 bases between. CDR3 amino acids: CASSTTPDTEAFF. The CDR3 nucleotides read TGTGCCAGCAGTACCACCCCGGACACTGAAGCTTTCTTT.

V is TRBV15 and J is TRBJ1-2; D is possibly TRBD1 (6 bases). CDR1 and CDR2 (germline): LNHNV, YYDKDF (reference sequence). Deletions cut 0 bases from V and 6 bases from J, with 11 bases between. This CDR3 is built from 14 residues. The CDR3 loop reads CATSRDVGADGYTF. The CDR3 coding sequence is TGTGCCACCAGCAGAGATGTGGGGGCGGATGGCTACACCTTC.

The chain combines TRBV10-1 with TRBJ1-5; 11 nucleotides agree with TRBD1. In germline, CDR1 is WNHNN, CDR2 SYGVQD (reference sequence). Trimming cost V 11 bases and J 7 bases; bases outside gene matches: 16. The CDR3 loop spans 16 amino acids. CDR3 coding DNA: TGCGCCCGCCAGGGGGGGACAGGGGGAATCTGGCAGCCCCAGCATTTT. Translation: CARQGGTGGIWQPQHF.

The chain carries TRBV29-1 and TRBJ2-7, with no clear D. Germline V gene sequence: CDR1 SQVTM, CDR2 ANQGSEA. CDR3 length: 11 amino acids. Trimming took 2 bases from V and 1 from J, leaving 3 bases between them. CDR3 loop: CSVESSYEQYF. For the CDR3, the DNA is TGCAGCGTTGAATCTTCCTACGAGCAGTACTTC.

The sample holds one count of this clone. This chain uses TRBV18 with TRBJ2-6; 7 nucleotides agree with TRBD1. Germline V gene sequence: CDR1 KGHSH, CDR2 LQKENI. The CDR3 totals 18 residues. The V segment lost 2 bases and the J segment 2 bases; nucleotides outside the gene matches: 9. The CDR3 region has the DNA TGTGCCAGCTCACCAAGGGGGCCGGCGGGCCCTGGGGCCAACGTCCTGACTTTC. The encoded protein is CASSPRGPAGPGANVLTF.

The chain carries TRBV5-1 and TRBJ2-3; D perhaps matches TRBD2 (5 bases). The germline gives CDR1 SGHRS, CDR2 YFSETQ. This CDR3 is built from 15 residues. V lost 0 bases to trimming and J lost 2 bases, with 10 bases between them. CDR3 nucleotides: TGCGCCAGCAGCTTGGAACCGGGAATCACAGATACGCAGTATTTT. Its protein is CASSLEPGITDTQYF. Based on the CDR3 plus reference TRBV5-1 and TRBJ2-3, the full variable domain is KAGVTQTPRYLIKTRGQQVTLSCSPISGHRSVSWYQQTPGQGLQFLFEYFSETQRNKGNFPGRFSGRQFSNSRSEMNVSTLELGDSALYLCASSLEPGITDTQYFGPGTRLTVL.

The chain employs TRBV5-4 and TRBJ2-5, with 8 bases fitting TRBD1. Germline V CDR1 and CDR2: SGHNT, YYREEE (reference sequence). This CDR3 region has 12 residues. V was clipped by 8 bases and J by 4 bases; unmatched bases: 4. CDR3 region: CARIDRGETQYF. Here the CDR3 DNA reads TGTGCCAGAATCGACAGGGGAGAGACCCAGTACTTC.

The rearrangement joins TRBV3-1 (or the pseudogene TRBV3-2) to TRBJ1-1; 7 bases line up with TRBD1. CDR1 is LGHDT and CDR2 is YNNKEL in the germline V gene (reference sequence). J lost 1 base, V lost 4 bases, and 3 bases had no gene match. The CDR3 consists of 14 residues. CDR3 nucleotide sequence: TGTGCCAGCAGCCTCGGACAGGAGAACACTGAAGCTTTCTTT. Protein product: CASSLGQENTEAFF.

The chain employs TRBV25-1 and TRBJ1-1, with 9 positions matching TRBD1. Looked up from germline, CDR1 is MGHDK and CDR2 is SYGVNS. V lost 6 bases and J lost 4; bases outside the gene matches: 3. This CDR3 spans 13 amino acids. CDR3 bases: TGTGCCAGCAGGACAGGGGGGAGCACTGAAGCTTTCTTT. The encoded protein is CASRTGGSTEAFF.

This clone was recorded only once. The gene calls are TRBV15 and TRBJ1-5; TRBD1 matches 10 bases. The CDR3 is made up of 17 amino acids. Germline assignment: CDR1 LNHNV and CDR2 YYDKDF (reference sequence). Trimming cost V 6 bases and J 6 bases; bases outside gene matches: 14. CDR3 coding DNA: TGTGCCACCAGACTCGGGGACAGGGGAATTTGGGGTCAGCCCCAGCATTTT. This encodes CATRLGDRGIWGQPQHF.

This clone has just a few counts. Other DNA variants within this sample encode the same CDR3. The rearrangement links TRBV6-5 to TRBJ1-3, with 7 bases fitting TRBD1. The CDR3 length is 14 residues. The V and J ends lost 7 bases and 2 bases, in that order; junction bases with no gene match: 5. Per the germline V gene, CDR1 is MNHEY and CDR2 is SVGAGI. The CDR3 nucleotides read TGTGCCAGCAAAAGACAGGGTACTGGAAACACCATATATTTT. Its protein is CASKRQGTGNTIYF.

The J gene is TRBJ1-5, the V gene TRBV7-9; D ambiguous. V dropped 1 base and J dropped 6 bases, with 10 bases sitting between them. The germline V gene has CDR1 SEHNR and CDR2 FQNEAQ (reference sequence). CDR3 length: 14 residues. The CDR3 here is CASSLGEGTQPQHF. The CDR3, as DNA: TGTGCCAGCAGCTTAGGGGAGGGAACTCAGCCCCAGCATTTT.

DNA of the CDR3: TGTGCCAGCAGCGAAAGACAGGGGATGTCCGCAGATACGCAGTATTTT. Residues: CASSERQGMSADTQYF. The chain recombines TRBV9 with TRBJ2-3; TRBD1 agrees at 8 bases. The CDR3 consists of 16 residues. The germline CDR1 and CDR2 sequences are SGDLS and YYNGEE. The trim removed 3 bases at V and 4 bases at J, leaving 10 bases unmatched.

The chain uses TRBV19 and TRBJ1-3; perhaps TRBD1 as D (6 bases). CDR3 length equals 16 residues. The V end was cut by 6 bases, the J end by 2 bases, with 17 bases between. Germline V lookup: CDR1 LNHDA, CDR2 SQIVND (reference sequence). CDR3: CASSIHREEPGNTIYF. Written as DNA, the CDR3 is TGTGCCAGTAGCATACACAGGGAAGAGCCTGGAAACACCATATATTTT.

V gene TRBV30 combines with J gene TRBJ1-6; 10 positions agree with TRBD1. The V gene end was trimmed by 4 bases and the J gene end by 4 bases; junction bases not matched to a gene: 7. The CDR3 is made up of 16 amino acids. CDR1 is GTSNPN, CDR2 SVGIG, per germline (reference sequence). CDR3 in amino acids: CAWTWPGQGYNSPLHF. The DNA for the CDR3 is TGTGCCTGGACCTGGCCGGGACAGGGGTATAATTCACCCCTCCACTTT.

The chain combines TRBV19 with TRBJ2-3; 9 positions match TRBD1. This CDR3 has 15 amino acids. V dropped 5 bases and J dropped 4; count of bases not matched to a gene: 7. CDR1 is LNHDA and CDR2 is SQIVND in the germline V gene (reference sequence). The CDR3 sequence is CASSLGTGPPDTQYF. CDR3 nucleotide sequence: TGTGCCAGTAGTCTAGGGACAGGGCCCCCAGATACGCAGTATTTT.

This clone was counted between two and nine times. The chain uses TRBV2 and TRBJ1-4; 9 bases map to TRBD1. The J segment lost 8 bases and the V segment lost 6 bases, leaving 7 bases of the junction unmatched. Germline assignment: CDR1 SNHLY and CDR2 FYNNEI. The CDR3 has 14 amino acids. The CDR3 DNA reads as TGTGCCAGCAGGTACAGGGGGCGAGAGGAAAAACTGTTTTTT. Protein sequence: CASRYRGREEKLFF.

This clone is a singleton in its sample. The rearrangement joins TRBV27 to TRBJ2-3; 8 nucleotides align to TRBD2. V shed 5 bases and J 8 bases; nucleotides not matched to a gene: 9. The CDR3 length is 14 residues. Germline V gene data show CDR1 as MNHEY and CDR2 as SMNVEV (reference sequence). CDR3 amino acids: CASSPGLAGGTQYF. The DNA of the CDR3 is TGTGCCAGCAGTCCTGGACTAGCTGGTGGTACGCAGTATTTT.

CDR3 residues: CASSPDLAGAGDEQFF. The CDR3 region has the DNA TGTGCCAGCTCACCAGACCTAGCGGGAGCAGGTGATGAGCAGTTCTTC. The chain has TRBV18 and TRBJ2-1, with 10 positions matching TRBD2. This CDR3 contains 16 residues. Germline CDR1 and CDR2: KGHSH and LQKENI. With 2 bases clipped from V and 8 bases from J, the junction kept 9 bases outside the gene matches.

This clone came up once. This sequence joins TRBV5-5 and TRBJ2-7, with 8 bases matching TRBD1. V shed 5 bases, J shed 7 bases, and the junction held 11 bases outside the gene matches. There are 14 residues in the CDR3. Germline V gene lookup returns CDR1 SGHKS and CDR2 YYEKEE (reference sequence). The CDR3 spells CASSLGQVISEQYF. The DNA for the CDR3 is TGTGCCAGCAGTCTGGGACAGGTCATTTCGGAGCAGTACTTC.

The genes are TRBV2 and TRBJ1-6; 9 nucleotides line up with TRBD1. CDR1 is SNHLY and CDR2 is FYNNEI in the germline V gene. With 6 bases clipped from V and 7 bases from J, the junction kept 7 bases outside the gene matches. CDR3 length equals 15 residues. CDR3 nucleotides: TGTGCCAGCAGCGCCACAGGGGGCCCGAATTCACCCCTCCACTTT. Protein sequence: CASSATGGPNSPLHF.